This T cell receptor (beta chain) emerged from a study of T cells in Graves' hyperthyroidism and ophthalmopathy. Germline CDR1 and CDR2: ENHRY and SYGVKD. The junction had 6 bases not matched to a gene; V was cut back by 2 bases and J by 10 bases. CDR3 length: 15 residues. Study-level findings and limits: In blood, most of the thyroid clonotypes expanded above 0.001 were also present. Ophthalmopathy was told apart from stable hyperthyroidism by a 13 V-J model.

A remark on this clonotype: Its antigen is unidentified.

Amplified TCR beta CDR3 regions came from RNA transcripts. A set of HTBI primers served as the primers for a first-round RT-PCR of the TCR CDR3. A single record per CDR3 protein comes from TCRdb applying MiXCR to the multiplex PCR reads. The table lists 410,000 or so distinct CDR3 sequences, roughly 15% of them singletons. Sequencing used blood. The sequence came from a man aged 18 to 30 with Graves' ophthalmopathy. The rearrangement links TRBV10-3 to TRBJ1-6; 9 bases align to TRBD1. CDR3 nucleotides: TGTGCCATCAGTGAGGTCGGGACAGGGAGGTCACCCCTCCACTTT. This gives the protein CAISEVGTGRSPLHF.